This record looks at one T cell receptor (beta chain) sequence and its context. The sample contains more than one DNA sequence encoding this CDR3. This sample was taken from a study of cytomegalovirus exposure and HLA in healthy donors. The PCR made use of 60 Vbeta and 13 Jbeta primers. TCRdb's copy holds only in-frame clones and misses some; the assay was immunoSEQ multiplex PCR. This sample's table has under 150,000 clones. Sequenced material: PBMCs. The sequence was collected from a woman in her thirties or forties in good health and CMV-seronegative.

CDR3 nucleotides: TGTGCCAGCAGCCAATCGAGGGGGAATTCACCCCTCCACTTT. Translated: CASSQSRGNSPLHF. The chain combines TRBV16 with TRBJ1-6, with D perhaps TRBD1 (6 bases). This CDR3 contains 14 residues. Trimming left V 0 bases short and J 7 bases short, with 7 bases between. Germline CDR1 and CDR2: KGHSY and FQNENV.